This paragraph covers one T cell receptor (beta chain) sequence. Its antigen target is currently unknown. Base qualities are missing; no much larger clone stands one base away. These data belong to a study of PD-1 blockade in classical Hodgkin lymphoma (dated by TCRdb to between 2020 and 2021). The study in broad terms: Nivolumab dosing was 3 mg/kg intravenously every 2 weeks, continuing until either disease progression or unacceptable toxicity. The study used TCR beta sequencing and CyTOF to define a peripheral blood immune signature of response to PD-1 blockade in classical Hodgkin lymphoma. Results the study describes overall, beyond this receptor: Baseline TCR diversity was reported to be lower in newly diagnosed patients than in healthy donors and to be lower still in relapsed/refractory patients. The study covered only a single clinical trial cohort, and the causes of the repertoire differences, possibly disease activity or prior therapy, were still not defined. Lower diversity was seen in patients whose nivolumab began less than 1 year after ASCT, and these patients were left out of later analyses so that immune reconstitution would not confound the results. A significant rise by C4D1 was seen in CD4+ but not CD8+ TCR diversity (p=0.0027 vs p=0.16), with the rise being most apparent in complete responders (p=0.02). Among trial patients, those achieving complete response had baseline diversity similar to that of newly diagnosed patients, while diversity was significantly lower in partial responders and progressors.

The time point label for this specimen denotes: cycle 2 day 1 (C2D1) of nivolumab. Every trial patient had relapsed after autologous stem cell transplantation, and cohorts A, B and C differed in prior brentuximab vedotin exposure. The trial cohort was composed of 56 patients with relapsed/refractory classical Hodgkin lymphoma, for whom complete response, partial response or progressive disease was recorded as best overall response. Single-agent nivolumab was administered to trial patients in the multi-cohort phase II CheckMate 205 trial. An independent review committee assessed best overall response by applying the 2007 International Working Group response criteria. PBMCs from the trial were collected at three points: immediately before nivolumab initiation (C1D1), and during therapy at cycle 2 day 1 and cycle 4 day 1. Peripheral blood was collected in 8 mL Vacutainer Cell Preparation Tubes, from which PBMCs were isolated by centrifugation and then cryopreserved.

The germline V gene specifies SGHRS as CDR1 and YFSETQ as CDR2. The CDR3 sequence holds 13 residues, the cysteine and phenylalanine included. The read is trimmed to its CDR3 DNA, 39 bases read in frame from base 1. V loses 0 bases, J loses 8 bases, and the germline ends lie 11 bases apart. Genomic DNA was isolated using the Qiagen DNeasy kit from unsorted PBMCs as well as from negatively selected CD4+ and CD8+ fractions. TCR beta CDR3 regions were subjected to amplification by immunoSEQ multiplex PCR with primers that anneal to V and J segments. A synthetic immune receptor repertoire was used to minimize amplification bias, and any remaining bias was removed computationally after sequencing. Per the source publication's procedure: Repertoire diversity was quantified as the Shannon entropy index using custom Python scripts. Unsorted, CD4+ and CD8+ repertoires were examined separately, except in combined analyses, for which CD4+ and CD8+ sequences were merged in silico. A clone was considered expanded if an increase in frequency of at least 2-fold after treatment relative to C1D1 was found, and a pseudocount of 0.5 was applied to clones undetected at baseline. Clones with 0 or 1 copy at C1D1 were defined as singleton clones, while clones with 2 or more copies were defined as non-singleton clones. Clones expanded in unsorted samples were labelled as CD4+, CD8+ or unknown by matching protein sequences in sorted samples from the same patient. Wilcoxon tests on paired samples were used to test changes in diversity from C1D1 to C4D1. Held by TCRdb, this immuneACCESS table contains in-frame sequences only and omits some clones. Under half of the omission traces to an unresolved V gene where checked; the cause of the rest is unknown. V, J and clone size are those of that table, while D and trimming were read from the DNA. The sample data list fewer than 70,000 clones, and 88% of these were observed just once. Of the sample, more than 5% is held by the ten largest clones.

The clonotype was recovered from a human donor with classical Hodgkin lymphoma. This receptor chain uses TRBV5-1 and TRBJ1-2; the D gene is perhaps TRBD1, on 5 matching bases. Sequencing was performed on peripheral blood mononuclear cells (PBMCs), taken before the second cycle of nivolumab. The CDR3 amino acid sequence is: CASSLERDRGYTF. The sequenced DNA is TGCGCCAGCAGCTTGGAGAGGGACCGGGGCTACACCTTC. The full variable domain, completed from the reference TRBV5-1 and TRBJ1-2 proteins outside the CDR3, reads KAGVTQTPRYLIKTRGQQVTLSCSPISGHRSVSWYQQTPGQGLQFLFEYFSETQRNKGNFPGRFSGRQFSNSRSEMNVSTLELGDSALYLCASSLERDRGYTFGSGTRLTVV.